This TCR beta chain appears in the sequencing data of a study of T cells after yellow fever vaccination. Study findings and constraints: The booster saw the reappearance of most primary-vaccination clones (approximately 97% CD4, less than 90% CD8). Contaminants from the bulk population, in the form of abundant clonotypes, could be found in FACS-sorted repertoires.

Trimming at V came to 7 bases and at J to 0 bases, leaving 4 bases not matched to a gene. Germline CDR1 KGHDR, CDR2 SFDVKD. This CDR3 region has 16 residues. As regards this clonotype: What it recognizes is unknown.

A process of 5'RACE template switching, which added a universal primer site and UMIs, was used to make TCR cDNA. TCRdb passed the 5' RACE reads through MiXCR, listing each CDR3 protein once. The sample consists of hundreds of thousands of distinct CDR3 sequences, 9% to 15% of them appearing once. The material sequenced was PBMCs, taken on the day of the yellow fever booster vaccination. This TCR was recovered from a young man who received the YFV17D yellow fever vaccine. The V and J genes are TRBV24-1 and TRBJ2-2, with 10 nucleotides matching TRBD1. The CDR3 here is CATSGQGVSNTGELFF. The DNA of the CDR3 is TGTGCCACCAGCGGACAGGGGGTATCGAACACCGGGGAGCTGTTTTTT.